A single sample is the source of the 29 T cell receptor beta chains below, sequenced in a study of CD8+ T cells in alopecia areata. It was cDNA, reverse transcribed from extracted RNA, that served as the sequencing template. Here immunoSEQ multiplex PCR was the method, and the copy in TCRdb shows in-frame clones only, minus some. The sample lists 110,000 or so clones, roughly two fifths occurring once. Sequencing was carried out using CD4+ T cells sorted from blood. The receptors stem from a human donor with alopecia areata.

This clone was observed a handful of times. The chain employs TRBV29-1 and TRBJ2-5, with D possibly TRBD2 on 5 matching bases. CDR3 size: 11 residues. V lost 7 bases, J lost 5 bases, and 11 bases lay in between. The germline CDR1 and CDR2 sequences are SQVTM and ANQGSEA. The CDR3 spells CSARTGETQYF. The CDR3 coding sequence is TGCAGCGCACGTACGGGGGAGACCCAGTACTTC.

This clone was observed a few times. As DNA, the CDR3 is TGTGCCAGCAAAACAATGGGACAGGTGAACACCGGGGAGCTGTTTTTT. The encoded protein is CASKTMGQVNTGELFF. The chain is built from TRBV7-2 and TRBJ2-2; 8 nucleotides agree with TRBD1. The CDR3 has 16 amino acids. V trimming: 7 bases; J trimming: 1 base; junction bases outside the gene matches: 8. Germline V gene data show CDR1 as SGHTA and CDR2 as FQGNSA.

The chain has TRBV29-1 and TRBJ2-4, with a possible D match to TRBD1 (5 bases). Per germline, CDR1 SQVTM and CDR2 ANQGSEA. This CDR3 has 16 residues. Trimming left V 3 bases short and J 6 bases short, with 21 bases between. CDR3 bases: TGCAGCGTTGACCCCCGGACAATGGGCCAAGGAAACATTCAGTACTTC. Its protein is CSVDPRTMGQGNIQYF. The full variable domain, rest sourced from reference TRBV29-1 and TRBJ2-4, is SAVISQKPSRDICQRGTSLTIQCQVDSQVTMMFWYRQQPGQSLTLIATANQGSEATYESGFVIDKFPISRPNLTFSTLTVSNMSPEDSSIYLCSVDPRTMGQGNIQYFGAGTRLSVL.

This sequence joins TRBV5-1 and TRBJ2-3; D perhaps matches TRBD2 (5 bases). Trimming removed 3 bases from V and 0 bases from J, with 5 bases in between. The length of the CDR3 is 13 residues. The germline gives CDR1 SGHRS, CDR2 YFSETQ. The CDR3 DNA follows: TGCGCCAGCAGCTGGACTAGCACAGATACGCAGTATTTT. This gives the protein CASSWTSTDTQYF.

The CDR3 nucleotides are TGCGCCAGCAGCCAAGGGGGCGTGGGCGAAAAACTGTTTTTT. It yields the protein CASSQGGVGEKLFF. The V and J genes are TRBV4-3 and TRBJ1-4, with D tentatively TRBD1 (5 bases). CDR3 length: 14 amino acids. V lost 1 base and J 8 bases, leaving 11 bases between the germline ends. Germline V gene sequence: CDR1 LGHNA, CDR2 YSLEER.

A few counts support this clone. The chain couples TRBV5-6 to TRBJ1-2, with D perhaps TRBD1 (5 bases). The V end lost 4 bases, the J end lost 5 bases, and 9 bases lay between the germline ends. The CDR3 length is 12 residues. The germline V gene encodes CDR1 SGHDT and CDR2 YYEEEE. The CDR3: CASSTDRYGYTF. For the CDR3, the DNA is TGTGCCAGCAGCACCGACAGATATGGCTACACCTTC.

This chain links TRBV6-6 with TRBJ2-1; D possibly uses TRBD1 or TRBD2 (5 bases each). The length of the CDR3 is 16 residues. Trimming left V 6 bases short and J 5 bases short, with 20 bases between. From germline, CDR1 is MNHNY and CDR2 SVGAGI (reference sequence). The CDR3 DNA reads TGTGCCAGCAGGGGCCGGGACCCACCGGGGAACAATGAGCAGTTCTTC. Translation gives CASRGRDPPGNNEQFF.

This clone has only a few counts. This sequence joins TRBV18 and TRBJ2-5; no clear D gene. From germline, CDR1 is KGHSH and CDR2 LQKENI. With 0 bases removed from V and 3 bases from J, the gap between germline ends came to 8 bases. There are 14 residues in the CDR3. DNA of the CDR3: TGTGCCAGCTCACCACCGGCGGCTGAAGAGACCCAGTACTTC. This codes for CASSPPAAEETQYF.

This chain connects TRBV2 to TRBJ2-1; 11 bases line up with TRBD2. This CDR3 region has 16 residues. V lost 5 bases to trimming and J lost 4 bases; unmatched junction nucleotides: 7. Germline lookup yields CDR1 SNHLY and CDR2 FYNNEI. The CDR3: CASSRTSGSQYNEQFF. The CDR3 coding sequence is TGTGCCAGCAGTCGTACTAGCGGGAGTCAGTACAATGAGCAGTTCTTC.

Only one count was recorded for this clone. The rearrangement uses TRBV7-2 and TRBJ2-3; D not certain. Germline V CDR1 and CDR2: SGHTA, FQGNSA. CDR3 length equals 12 residues. Trimming shortened V by 1 base and J by 5 bases, and 4 bases separated the two germline ends. The CDR3 DNA is TGTGCCAGCAGCTTAGGGAGAGATACGCAGTATTTT. This encodes CASSLGRDTQYF.

This clone is classed as medium-sized (0.01 to 0.1%). This chain joins TRBV7-8 and TRBJ2-2; 7 bases line up with TRBD1. CDR1 is SGHVS and CDR2 is FQNEAQ in the germline V gene. This CDR3 comprises 17 residues. The trim removed 2 bases at V and 0 bases at J, leaving 6 bases unmatched. The CDR3 spells CASSLRVGTANTGELFF. As DNA, the CDR3 is TGTGCCAGCAGCTTACGGGTCGGGACAGCGAACACCGGGGAGCTGTTTTTT.

This chain joins TRBV5-1 and TRBJ1-1; no clear D gene. This CDR3 comprises 13 residues. Germline assignment: CDR1 SGHRS and CDR2 YFSETQ. V shed 0 bases and J shed 5 bases, with 8 bases lying between them. CDR3 protein: CASSLGVLTEAFF. The CDR3 DNA sequence: TGCGCCAGCAGCTTGGGGGTGTTAACTGAAGCTTTCTTT. Looking up the rest from reference TRBV5-1 and TRBJ1-1 gives the full variable domain: KAGVTQTPRYLIKTRGQQVTLSCSPISGHRSVSWYQQTPGQGLQFLFEYFSETQRNKGNFPGRFSGRQFSNSRSEMNVSTLELGDSALYLCASSLGVLTEAFFGQGTRLTVV.

This clone was observed a handful of times. The chain recombines TRBV29-1 with TRBJ1-2; D gene unclear. The CDR3 consists of 12 residues. In germline, CDR1 is SQVTM, CDR2 ANQGSEA. Trimming took off 6 bases at V and 3 bases at J, with 11 bases between the two ends. The CDR3 region is CSVPRRDYGYTF. The DNA for the CDR3 is TGCAGCGTGCCCCGGAGGGACTATGGCTACACCTTC.

The V gene is TRBV30, the J gene TRBJ2-1; D remains ambiguous. Trimming took 3 bases from V and 2 from J, leaving 8 bases between them. The CDR3 is 13 amino acids. The germline V gene has CDR1 GTSNPN and CDR2 SVGIG (reference sequence). The CDR3 sequence: CAWSEGAYNEQFF. The CDR3 DNA follows: TGTGCCTGGAGCGAAGGTGCCTACAATGAGCAGTTCTTC.

This clone was detected a few times. The chain uses TRBV29-1 and TRBJ2-7; 10 bases line up with TRBD2. Germline CDR1 and CDR2: SQVTM and ANQGSEA. Losses at the gene ends were 6 bases for V and 4 bases for J; bases not matched to a gene: 3. The CDR3 has 12 residues. The CDR3 bases are TGCAGCGTAAGCGGGGGGGCATACGAGCAGTACTTC. Protein: CSVSGGAYEQYF.

Only a few counts were recorded for this clone. The CDR3 sequence is CASSSRDRTNYGYTF. The CDR3 nucleotides read TGTGCCAGCAGTTCACGGGACAGGACTAACTATGGCTACACCTTC. This sequence joins TRBV28 and TRBJ1-2; 8 bases map to TRBD1. Per germline, CDR1 MDHEN and CDR2 SYDVKM. The V and J ends lost 4 bases and 0 bases, in that order; junction bases with no gene match: 4. This CDR3 is built from 15 residues.

This clone was seen once. Other DNA variants within this sample encode the same CDR3. The V gene is TRBV18, the J gene TRBJ2-7; possibly TRBD1 or TRBD2 for D (5 bases each). From germline, CDR1 is KGHSH and CDR2 LQKENI. The CDR3 spans 12 residues. Trimming removed 2 bases at V and 5 bases at J, with 7 bases between. The CDR3: CASSPEGNEQYF. In DNA, the CDR3 is TGTGCCAGCTCACCAGAGGGGAACGAGCAGTACTTC. Based on the CDR3 plus reference TRBV18 and TRBJ2-7, the full variable domain is NAGVMQNPRHLVRRRGQEARLRCSPMKGHSHVYWYRQLPEEGLKFMVYLQKENIIDESGMPKERFSAEFPKEGPSILRIQQVVRGDSAAYFCASSPEGNEQYFGPGTRLTVT.

In its sample, this clone was seen a few times. The chain recombines TRBV7-2 with TRBJ2-3; no clear D. The CDR3 loop spans 15 amino acids. Deletions cut 2 bases from V and 3 bases from J, with 12 bases between. CDR1 and CDR2 (germline): SGHTA, FQGNSA. The CDR3, as DNA: TGTGCCAGCAGCTTACAACCTATAAGGACAGATACGCAGTATTTT. This gives the protein CASSLQPIRTDTQYF.

The gene calls are TRBV30 and TRBJ1-5; D may be TRBD1 (6 bases). CDR1 GTSNPN and CDR2 SVGIG come from the germline V gene (reference sequence). V lost 0 bases to trimming and J lost 9 bases, with 12 bases between them. The CDR3 contains 13 residues. The DNA of the CDR3 is TGTGCCTGGAGTGTACAGGGTCGGGGGCCCCAGCATTTT. Protein: CAWSVQGRGPQHF.

V gene TRBV7-2 combines with J gene TRBJ2-7; D is possibly TRBD1 (5 bases). The germline gives CDR1 SGHTA, CDR2 FQGNSA. The length of the CDR3 is 13 residues. Between the trimmed V and J ends, which lost 1 base and 2 bases, there was a span of 6 bases. The CDR3: CASSLGRAYEQYF. The CDR3 DNA sequence: TGTGCCAGCAGCTTAGGCAGGGCCTACGAGCAGTACTTC.

This clone occurred a few times. The same CDR3 also results from other DNA sequences found in this sample. The chain uses TRBV29-1 and TRBJ2-7; D unresolved. V was shortened by 2 bases and J by 2 bases, with 7 bases between the two germline ends. The CDR3 sequence is 12 residues long. CDR1 and CDR2 from the germline V gene are SQVTM and ANQGSEA. Here the CDR3 reads CSVERSAYEQYF. The CDR3 DNA reads TGCAGCGTTGAAAGGTCAGCCTACGAGCAGTACTTC.

The CDR3 nucleotides read TGCGCCAGCAGTTCGCAGGGGGTTGGCGAGCAGTACTTC. Residues: CASSSQGVGEQYF. V usage is TRBV23-1 and J usage is TRBJ2-7; 7 positions agree with TRBD1. TRBV23-1 carries the ORF label, with uncertain function. The ends lost 5 bases at V and 6 bases at J; junction bases unmatched: 7. This CDR3 comprises 13 residues.

This clone turned up a few times. The rearrangement joins TRBV5-1 to TRBJ2-3; D unclear. This CDR3 region has 14 residues. With 7 bases removed from V and 2 bases from J, the gap between germline ends came to 14 bases. CDR1 and CDR2 (germline): SGHRS, YFSETQ. The CDR3 here is CASSQATPTDTQYF. CDR3 nucleotide sequence: TGCGCCAGCTCGCAAGCGACCCCCACAGATACGCAGTATTTT.

This clone has just a few counts. The chain uses TRBV29-1 and TRBJ1-5; D is unclear. Germline CDR1 and CDR2: SQVTM and ANQGSEA. V dropped 7 bases and J dropped 1 base, with 11 bases sitting between them. The CDR3 runs 13 residues. CDR3 region: CSATGGSNQPQHF. The DNA for the CDR3 is TGCAGCGCTACGGGAGGAAGCAATCAGCCCCAGCATTTT.

This clone was picked up one time. The V gene is TRBV18, the J gene TRBJ1-6, with D unclear. V lost 0 bases and J 7 bases, leaving 7 bases between the germline ends. The CDR3 extends over 14 amino acids. Germline V CDR1 and CDR2: KGHSH, LQKENI. CDR3 DNA: TGTGCCAGCTCACCACCGGGAATCAATTCACCCCTCCACTTT. Translation gives CASSPPGINSPLHF.

V and J are TRBV29-1 and TRBJ1-1; the D gene is possibly TRBD1 (5 bases). The CDR3 has 13 amino acids. V shed 7 bases and J shed 0 bases, with 12 bases lying between them. Germline V gene data show CDR1 as SQVTM and CDR2 as ANQGSEA. DNA of the CDR3: TGCAGCGAAGCACAGGTGATGAACACTGAAGCTTTCTTT. Protein product: CSEAQVMNTEAFF.

CDR3 in amino acids: CASSLTGTYEQYF. In nucleotides, the CDR3 is TGTGCCAGCAGCTTAACAGGGACCTACGAGCAGTACTTC. This chain connects TRBV7-2 to TRBJ2-7; D is perhaps TRBD1 (6 bases). Germline CDR1 and CDR2: SGHTA and FQGNSA. The CDR3 is 13 amino acids. Trimming removed 2 bases from V and 2 bases from J, with 7 bases in between.

This clone was counted a few times. The chain couples TRBV4-1 to TRBJ1-2; D is perhaps TRBD1 (6 bases). V lost 0 bases to trimming and J lost 3 bases, with 11 bases between them. The CDR3 is made up of 15 amino acids. CDR1 and CDR2 from the germline V gene are MGHRA and YSYEKL. CDR3 region: CASSQERGVDYGYTF. DNA of the CDR3: TGCGCCAGCAGCCAAGAAAGGGGGGTAGACTATGGCTACACCTTC.

V gene TRBV7-2 combines with J gene TRBJ2-5, with D uncertain. The J call may be wrong; the DNA end is better matched by TRBJ2-7. Germline V gene data show CDR1 as SGHTA and CDR2 as FQGNSA. The CDR3 has 13 amino acids. Here the CDR3 reads CASSLGSDYEQYF. As DNA, the CDR3 is TGTGCCAGCAGCCTGGGGTCTGACTACGAGCAGTACTTC.